The 30 T cell receptor beta chains below were found in one sample sequenced in a study of cytomegalovirus exposure and HLA in healthy donors. The primer mix had 60 Vbeta and 13 Jbeta primers. Method: immunoSEQ multiplex PCR; TCRdb's copy keeps in-frame clones and lacks some. This sample has 90,000 to 100,000 clones, with under 80% found just once. Specimen: PBMCs. These receptors were collected from a man in his forties in good health and CMV-seropositive.

The chain joins TRBV7-2 to TRBJ2-1; 7 nucleotides align to TRBD1. This CDR3 is 14 amino acids long. Germline CDR1 and CDR2: SGHTA and FQGNSA. V gave up 3 bases and J gave up 5 bases; unmatched junction bases: 4. The CDR3 nucleotides are TGTGCCAGCAGCTTCGGGACAGCAAACAATGAGCAGTTCTTC. This translates into CASSFGTANNEQFF.

The rearrangement joins TRBV28 to TRBJ1-3; perhaps TRBD1 as D (5 bases). The CDR3 spans 15 residues. The V and J ends lost 10 bases and 0 bases respectively, with 16 bases between them. Germline V CDR1 and CDR2: MDHEN, SYDVKM. The CDR3 is CATKRGTSSGNTIYF. CDR3 nucleotide sequence: TGTGCCACCAAGCGGGGGACCAGCTCTGGAAACACCATATATTTT.

The chain uses TRBV5-4 and TRBJ1-6, with 9 bases aligning to TRBD1. The CDR3 length is 15 residues. Germline-derived CDR1 and CDR2 are SGHNT and YYREEE (reference sequence). The J segment lost 14 bases and the V segment lost 0 bases, leaving 9 bases of the junction unmatched. Here the CDR3 DNA reads TGTGCCAGCAGCTTGGCACAGGGGGCCTCAGGGACCCTCCACTTT. Translated: CASSLAQGASGTLHF.

This chain links TRBV14 with TRBJ2-2; D is undetermined. Germline V gene data show CDR1 as SGHDN and CDR2 as FVKESK. Trimming stripped 0 bases from V and 7 bases from J, with 9 bases between. This CDR3 region has 14 residues. DNA of the CDR3: TGTGCCAGCAGCCAAGATCGGCGGATCGGGGAGCTGTTTTTT. It translates to CASSQDRRIGELFF.

The rearrangement uses TRBV4-2 and TRBJ2-3, with 10 bases identical to TRBD2. This CDR3 has 19 amino acids. The V gene end was trimmed by 2 bases and the J gene end by 6 bases; junction bases not matched to a gene: 17. Germline V gene data show CDR1 as LGHNA and CDR2 as YNFKEQ. The CDR3 bases are TGTGCCAGCAGCCAACCCCTAGCGGGGGCGGATGGGGTTACGGATACGCAGTATTTT. Translation: CASSQPLAGADGVTDTQYF.

The V call is TRBV6-5, the J call TRBJ2-7, with D uncertain. The CDR3 consists of 16 residues. Germline assignment: CDR1 MNHEY and CDR2 SVGAGI. With 2 bases removed from V and 0 bases from J, the gap between germline ends came to 14 bases. DNA of the CDR3: TGTGCCAGCAGTTACGGTAGCCCTATGAGCTCCTACGAGCAGTACTTC. Amino acid sequence: CASSYGSPMSSYEQYF.

This clone was seen only a few times. The chain has TRBV28 and TRBJ1-2; D remains ambiguous. The V end was cut by 5 bases, the J end by 6 bases, with 10 bases between. The length of the CDR3 is 12 residues. Germline V gene data show CDR1 as MDHEN and CDR2 as SYDVKM. CDR3 region: CASSEWRNGYTF. The CDR3 DNA reads TGTGCCAGCAGTGAGTGGAGAAATGGCTACACCTTC.

The chain couples TRBV2 to TRBJ2-5, with 8 bases matching TRBD2. The V and J ends lost 6 bases and 2 bases, in that order; junction bases with no gene match: 8. CDR1 is SNHLY, CDR2 FYNNEI, per germline. The CDR3 is made up of 15 amino acids. CDR3 sequence (DNA): TGTGCCAGCAGGGCCCCGGGACTAGGGCAAGAGACCCAGTACTTC. It encodes CASRAPGLGQETQYF.

This sequence joins TRBV18 and TRBJ2-2; 14 positions match TRBD2. V lost 2 bases, J lost 0 bases, and 5 bases stayed unmatched. Germline CDR1 KGHSH, CDR2 LQKENI. The CDR3 length is 19 residues. This CDR3 is CASSPWTSGRSANTGELFF. In DNA, the CDR3 is TGTGCCAGCTCACCATGGACTAGCGGGAGGTCCGCGAACACCGGGGAGCTGTTTTTT.

The chain recombines TRBV7-9 with TRBJ1-5; D uncertain. Germline-derived CDR1 and CDR2 are SEHNR and FQNEAQ (reference sequence). CDR3 length equals 15 residues. Trimming shortened V by 6 bases and J by 6 bases, and 18 bases separated the two germline ends. CDR3 nucleotides: TGTGCCAGCAGGTTATTTGGGGAGTCATCTCAGCCCCAGCATTTT. Translation: CASRLFGESSQPQHF.

The V call is TRBV7-9, the J call TRBJ2-5, with TRBD2 matching 11 bases. The V gene end was trimmed by 5 bases and the J gene end by 4 bases; junction bases not matched to a gene: 3. Germline V gene sequence: CDR1 SEHNR, CDR2 FQNEAQ (reference sequence). The CDR3 extends over 14 amino acids. CDR3 residues: CASSPGTSGETQYF. In DNA form, the CDR3 reads TGTGCCAGCAGCCCCGGGACTAGCGGAGAGACCCAGTACTTC.

V and J are TRBV19 and TRBJ2-3; tentative D call: TRBD2 (7 bases). The length of the CDR3 is 14 residues. Germline CDR1 and CDR2: LNHDA and SQIVND (reference sequence). Trimming left V 7 bases short and J 4 bases short, with 15 bases between. The CDR3 loop reads CASTDGGPPDTQYF. CDR3 nucleotides: TGTGCCAGTACGGACGGGGGGCCCCCAGATACGCAGTATTTT.

A remark on this clone: This sample includes further DNA sequences coding for the same CDR3. The chain is built from TRBV29-1 and TRBJ2-3, with 13 positions matching TRBD2. The CDR3 totals 13 residues. The trim removed 7 bases at V and 5 bases at J, leaving 3 bases unmatched. Germline V gene data show CDR1 as SQVTM and CDR2 as ANQGSEA. The CDR3 sequence is CSARTSGRDTQYF. CDR3 sequence (DNA): TGCAGCGCAAGGACTAGCGGGAGAGATACGCAGTATTTT.

The rearrangement uses TRBV19 and TRBJ2-7, with TRBD2 identical over 9 bases. The CDR3 loop spans 15 amino acids. The ends lost 4 bases at V and 2 bases at J; junction bases unmatched: 6. In germline, CDR1 is LNHDA, CDR2 SQIVND (reference sequence). CDR3 protein: CASSTSGTSPYEQYF. CDR3 nucleotides: TGTGCCAGTAGTACTTCCGGGACTAGCCCCTACGAGCAGTACTTC.

This clone is a singleton in its sample. The chain recombines TRBV2 with TRBJ2-5; D is undetermined. Trimming left V 4 bases short and J 2 bases short, with 5 bases between. Germline lookup yields CDR1 SNHLY and CDR2 FYNNEI. The CDR3 extends over 12 amino acids. Here the CDR3 DNA reads TGTGCCAGCAGTGCTTTACAAGAGACCCAGTACTTC. Translation gives CASSALQETQYF. The full variable domain, rest sourced from reference TRBV2 and TRBJ2-5, is EPEVTQTPSHQVTQMGQEVILRCVPISNHLYFYWYRQILGQKVEFLVSFYNNEISEKSEIFDDQFSVERPDGSNFTLKIRSTKLEDSAMYFCASSALQETQYFGPGTRLLVL.

V and J are TRBV5-6 and TRBJ2-3; tentative D call: TRBD2 (6 bases). Germline-derived CDR1 and CDR2 are SGHDT and YYEEEE. The CDR3 consists of 15 residues. Deletions cut 1 base from V and 2 bases from J, with 11 bases between. CDR3 bases: TGTGCCAGCAGCTTGTGGCTAGCGCACACAGATACGCAGTATTTT. Translation: CASSLWLAHTDTQYF.

This sequence joins TRBV6-1 and TRBJ1-6; TRBD1 matches 7 bases. J gave up 8 bases and V 0 bases, and 1 base lay outside the gene matches. The germline CDR1 and CDR2 sequences are MNHNS and SASEGT. The CDR3 length is 14 residues. CDR3 sequence (DNA): TGTGCCAGCAGTGAAGCAGGGGGCTATTCACCCCTCCACTTT. It is translated as CASSEAGGYSPLHF.

V is TRBV5-1 and J is TRBJ1-2, with D tentatively TRBD1 (5 bases). Germline CDR1 SGHRS, CDR2 YFSETQ. The CDR3 runs 12 residues. V was shortened by 4 bases and J by 6 bases, with 10 bases between the two germline ends. CDR3 protein: CASSLGGDGYTF. The CDR3, as DNA: TGCGCCAGCAGCCTTGGGGGGGATGGCTACACCTTC.

J is TRBJ2-2 and V is TRBV9; perhaps TRBD1 as D (7 bases). Trimming took off 6 bases at V and 2 bases at J, with 14 bases between the two ends. The germline CDR1 and CDR2 sequences are SGDLS and YYNGEE. CDR3 size: 15 residues. This CDR3 is CASTRQGGNTGELFF. In DNA, the CDR3 is TGTGCCAGCACCCGACAGGGAGGCAACACCGGGGAGCTGTTTTTT.

The chain uses TRBV14 and TRBJ2-3; a possible D gene is TRBD2 (6 bases). The V end lost 5 bases, the J end lost 2 bases, and 14 bases lay between the germline ends. The CDR3 has 15 residues. Per the germline V gene, CDR1 is SGHDN and CDR2 is FVKESK. The chain's CDR3 is CASSSGTAITDTQYF. Here the CDR3 DNA reads TGTGCCAGCAGCTCCGGGACTGCCATCACAGATACGCAGTATTTT.

The rearrangement joins TRBV11-2 to TRBJ2-7; 10 nucleotides match TRBD2. The germline V gene has CDR1 SGHAT and CDR2 FQNNGV. After removal of 5 bases from V and 4 bases from J, the junction contained 17 bases not matched to a gene. The CDR3 extends over 18 amino acids. For the CDR3, the DNA is TGTGCCAGCAGCCATCCGGGGGGTGCTAGCGGGGGTGTGTACGAGCAGTACTTC. Its translation is CASSHPGGASGGVYEQYF.

The rearrangement links TRBV4-3 to TRBJ2-1, with 10 bases fitting TRBD2. The J segment lost 8 bases and the V segment lost 0 bases, leaving 10 bases of the junction unmatched. Germline assignment: CDR1 LGHNA and CDR2 YSLEER. The CDR3 has 17 amino acids. CDR3 DNA sequence: TGCGCCAGCAGCCAAGACATGGCTAGCGGGAGTTCGGATGAGCAGTTCTTC. Protein: CASSQDMASGSSDEQFF.

This chain links TRBV25-1 with TRBJ2-3; 8 bases align to TRBD2. J lost 5 bases, V lost 1 base, and 8 bases had no gene match. Germline CDR1 reads MGHDK; CDR2 reads SYGVNS. The CDR3 is 16 amino acids. In DNA form, the CDR3 reads TGTGCCAGCAGTGAATTCAACTCCCTAGCGGGAGATACGCAGTATTTT. Its protein is CASSEFNSLAGDTQYF.

The gene calls are TRBV6-5 and TRBJ2-2, with TRBD1 as a possible D gene (5 bases). Germline V CDR1 and CDR2: MNHEY, SVGAGI. Deletions cut 7 bases from V and 3 bases from J, with 15 bases between. The length of the CDR3 is 15 residues. DNA of the CDR3: TGTGCCAGCACTGTGACAGCGCTCGACACCGGGGAGCTGTTTTTT. This translates into CASTVTALDTGELFF.

V is TRBV7-2 and J is TRBJ2-7; TRBD1 matches 7 bases. The CDR3 covers 14 residues. Trimming took 5 bases from V and 4 from J; bases not matched to a gene: 8. Germline V gene sequence: CDR1 SGHTA, CDR2 FQGNSA. CDR3 loop: CASSPRQGEYEQYF. CDR3 in DNA: TGTGCCAGCAGCCCACGGCAGGGGGAATACGAGCAGTACTTC.

This clone was counted a few times. The chain couples TRBV12-5 to TRBJ1-1; D is possibly TRBD1 (5 bases). Trimming took 7 bases from V and 11 from J, leaving 14 bases between them. The CDR3 extends over 11 amino acids. Germline lookup yields CDR1 LGHNT and CDR2 FRNRAP. The CDR3 DNA reads TGTGCTAGTGCAGGGCCCTTTTCGGCTTTCTTT. It is translated as CASAGPFSAFF.

The chain recombines TRBV13 with TRBJ1-4; perhaps TRBD1 as D (6 bases). The CDR3 spans 15 residues. In germline, CDR1 is PRHDT, CDR2 FYEKMQ (reference sequence). The V end lost 5 bases, the J end lost 1 base, and 11 bases lay between the germline ends. CDR3 DNA sequence: TGTGCCAGCAGCCTAGAACAGGGAACTAATGAAAAACTGTTTTTT. Amino acid sequence: CASSLEQGTNEKLFF.

The rearrangement links TRBV5-6 to TRBJ2-5, with D possibly being TRBD2 (5 bases). This CDR3 comprises 16 residues. V was shortened by 0 bases and J by 3 bases, with 15 bases between the two germline ends. Germline CDR1 and CDR2: SGHDT and YYEEEE. The CDR3 DNA is TGTGCCAGCAGCTTGGCGGACTCGGCAGAGGAAGAGACCCAGTACTTC. Translating it yields CASSLADSAEEETQYF.

The V gene is TRBV15, the J gene TRBJ2-1, with 10 positions matching TRBD2. The CDR3 is made up of 16 amino acids. V dropped 11 bases and J dropped 6; count of bases not matched to a gene: 16. CDR1 and CDR2 (germline): LNHNV, YYDKDF (reference sequence). CDR3 in amino acids: CAAVDQRGGLGNEQFF. The DNA of the CDR3 is TGTGCCGCCGTAGATCAGCGGGGGGGCCTAGGCAATGAGCAGTTCTTC.

This chain connects TRBV9 to TRBJ2-7; 9 nucleotides agree with TRBD2. CDR1 is SGDLS, CDR2 YYNGEE, per germline. After removal of 0 bases from V and 7 bases from J, the junction contained 8 bases not matched to a gene. The CDR3 contains 15 residues. CDR3 sequence reads: CASSVGGGGAREQYF. The CDR3 region has the DNA TGTGCCAGCAGCGTAGGAGGCGGGGGGGCCAGGGAGCAGTACTTC.